The T cell receptor (beta chain) under discussion was sequenced for a study of blood T cell repertoires in COVID-19. As for the study in general: Both acute and convalescent COVID-19 samples were obtained from the United States, Italy and Spain. From T cells, B-cell-depleted T cells, or PBMCs came the material, which was cDNA or gDNA.

In the original analysis: Amplified reference gene primers provided the basis for estimating nucleated cell counts. Sequencing used immunoSEQ multiplex PCR; TCRdb keeps in-frame clones, though not all of them. V, J and clone size are those of that table, while D and trimming were read from the DNA. The sample has about 82,000 clones, 85% seen once. Losses at the gene ends were 5 bases for V and 7 bases for J; bases not matched to a gene: 11. The CDR3 runs 15 residues. Per the germline V gene, CDR1 is MNHEY and CDR2 is SVGAGI. The J gene is TRBJ1-5, the V gene TRBV6-5; 7 nucleotides align to TRBD1. This clonotype was obtained from a man of 80 years or more with active or convalescent COVID-19. Sequenced: peripheral blood. DNA of the CDR3: TGTGCCAGCAGTAGGGGGCAGGGGATCGGACAGCCCCAGCATTTT. Translating it yields CASSRGQGIGQPQHF.